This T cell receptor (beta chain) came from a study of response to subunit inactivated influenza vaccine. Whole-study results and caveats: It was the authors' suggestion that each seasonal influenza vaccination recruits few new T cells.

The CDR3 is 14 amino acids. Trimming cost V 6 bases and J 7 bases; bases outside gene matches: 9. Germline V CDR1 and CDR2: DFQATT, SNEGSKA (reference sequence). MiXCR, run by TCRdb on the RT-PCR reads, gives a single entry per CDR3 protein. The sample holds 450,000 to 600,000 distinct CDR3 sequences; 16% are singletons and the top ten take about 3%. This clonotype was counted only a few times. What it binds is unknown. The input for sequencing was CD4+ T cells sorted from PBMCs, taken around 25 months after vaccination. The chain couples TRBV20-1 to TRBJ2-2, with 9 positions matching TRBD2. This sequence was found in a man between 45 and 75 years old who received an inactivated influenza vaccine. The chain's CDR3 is CSAPGTSIGGELFF. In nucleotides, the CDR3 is TGCAGTGCGCCCGGGACTAGCATTGGCGGGGAGCTGTTTTTT.